This T cell receptor (beta chain) came from a study of shared clonotypes between healthy human individuals. There are 16 residues in the CDR3. The germline gives CDR1 MNHNY, CDR2 SVGAGI (reference sequence). V was shortened by 6 bases and J by 4 bases, with 22 bases between the two germline ends. Per the study methods: ImmunoSEQ yielded junction-only sequences lacking quality scores, so filtering differed. The protocol was immunoSEQ multiplex PCR, while the TCRdb copy is restricted to in-frame clones and leaves out a portion. V and J calls and clone size come straight from that table; D and trimming were deduced from the DNA. The sample yields about 2 million clones, about 95% seen once. The sample holds one count of this clone. Naive CD8 isolation took CD45RO-negative cells positively selected for CCR7 and excluded terminally differentiated effector memory CD45RA+ cells. Donors were healthy HIV-negative adults without recently reported acute infections or vaccinations.

The sample comprised naive CD8+ T cells sorted from blood. The V gene is TRBV6-6, the J gene TRBJ2-7; a weak D match, TRBD2 (6 bases). The clonotype was recovered from a man aged 18 to 30 in good health. CDR3 nucleotides: TGTGCCAGCAGCCCCTCGGCGTGGACGGGGGTATACGAGCAGTACTTC. It encodes CASSPSAWTGVYEQYF.